This T cell receptor (beta chain) was recorded in a study of cytomegalovirus exposure and HLA in healthy donors. Both 60 Vbeta primers and 13 Jbeta primers went into the PCR. Some clones are missing from TCRdb's copy, which holds only in-frame ones; the method was immunoSEQ multiplex PCR. The top ten clones hold roughly 1.4% of a sample with 35,000 to 55,000 clones, around three quarters of them seen once. Germline CDR1 and CDR2: MGHDK and SYGVNS. The V gene lost 4 bases and the J gene lost 7 bases, with 10 bases spanning the gap. The CDR3 runs to 12 residues. The chain uses TRBV25-1 and TRBJ1-2; D is undetermined. Sample: PBMCs. The TCR originated in a man aged 30 to 39 in good health and CMV-seronegative. The CDR3 DNA reads TGTGCCAGCAGTGTGGACTTGGCTGGCTACACCTTC. The encoded protein is CASSVDLAGYTF.